These 25 T cell receptor beta chains share one sample of origin, sequenced in a study of T cell changes during pregnancy in multiple sclerosis. Assay: immunoSEQ multiplex PCR; the TCRdb copy retains only in-frame clones and omits some. The profile shows about 22,000 clones, about nine tenths of them singletons. Source: CD4+ T cells from peripheral blood mononuclear cells, taken after pregnancy. The receptors originated from a female donor in good health, enrolled as a control in a pregnancy study.

The chain is built from TRBV11-2 and TRBJ2-1; TRBD1 is a possible D gene (5 bases). Per the germline V gene, CDR1 is SGHAT and CDR2 is FQNNGV. The CDR3 totals 15 residues. V shed 3 bases and J shed 0 bases, with 9 bases lying between them. The CDR3 is CASSLRQSSYNEQFF. The CDR3 coding sequence is TGTGCCAGCAGCTTGAGACAGAGCTCCTACAATGAGCAGTTCTTC.

The chain uses TRBV14 and TRBJ2-1, with D perhaps matching TRBD1 (5 bases). The CDR3 consists of 15 residues. Trimming removed 5 bases from V and 0 bases from J, with 11 bases in between. The V gene's germline CDR1 is SGHDN and CDR2 FVKESK. The CDR3 DNA sequence: TGTGCCAGCAGCTCCAGGGCGAGCTCCTACAATGAGCAGTTCTTC. Its translation: CASSSRASSYNEQFF. Together with reference TRBV14 and TRBJ2-1, the CDR3 gives the full variable domain: EAGVTQFPSHSVIEKGQTVTLRCDPISGHDNLYWYRRVMGKEIKFLLHFVKESKQDESGMPNNRFLAERTGGTYSTLKVQPAELEDSGVYFCASSSRASSYNEQFFGPGTRLTVL.

This clone was detected once. V and J are TRBV27 and TRBJ2-7; 7 positions agree with TRBD2. Per the germline V gene, CDR1 is MNHEY and CDR2 is SMNVEV (reference sequence). Trimming cost V 4 bases and J 0 bases; bases outside gene matches: 6. The CDR3 is made up of 15 amino acids. In nucleotides, the CDR3 is TGTGCCAGCAGTTATTACGGCGGGAGCTCCTACGAGCAGTACTTC. This translates into CASSYYGGSSYEQYF.

The chain combines TRBV28 with TRBJ1-3, with 8 bases fitting TRBD1. The CDR3 loop spans 16 amino acids. J gave up 0 bases and V 8 bases, and 9 bases lay outside the gene matches. Germline assignment: CDR1 MDHEN and CDR2 SYDVKM. The CDR3 here is CASLGTGVPSGNTIYF. CDR3 nucleotides: TGTGCCAGCCTAGGGACAGGAGTCCCCTCTGGAAACACCATATATTTT. Filled out from reference TRBV28 and TRBJ1-3, the complete variable domain reads DVKVTQSSRYLVKRTGEKVFLECVQDMDHENMFWYRQDPGLGLRLIYFSYDVKMKEKGDIPEGYSVSREKKERFSLILESASTNQTSMYLCASLGTGVPSGNTIYFGEGSWLTVV.

V and J are TRBV19 and TRBJ1-4; 7 positions match TRBD1. The CDR3 has 13 amino acids. The germline V gene has CDR1 LNHDA and CDR2 SQIVND (reference sequence). J lost 8 bases, V lost 8 bases, and 8 bases had no gene match. The CDR3 bases are TGTGCCAGTTCTGACAGGGCTATCGAAAAACTGTTTTTT. Residues: CASSDRAIEKLFF.

The chain carries TRBV5-1 and TRBJ2-7; TRBD1 aligns across 8 bases. Germline-derived CDR1 and CDR2 are SGHRS and YFSETQ. This CDR3 is 13 amino acids long. Unmatched junction bases numbered 6, after V lost 5 bases and J lost 5 bases. In nucleotides, the CDR3 is TGCGCCAGCAGTGGGGCAGGGGGCGACGAGCAGTACTTC. Translating gives CASSGAGGDEQYF.

This clone rates as medium-sized (0.01 to 0.1%). The V call is TRBV11-3, the J call TRBJ2-2; 13 nucleotides agree with TRBD2. Per the germline V gene, CDR1 is SGHNT and CDR2 is YENEEA. CDR3 length: 16 residues. V shed 4 bases, J shed 7 bases, and the junction held 6 bases outside the gene matches. DNA of the CDR3: TGTGCCAGCAGCTCGGGACTAGCGGGGATCGGCGGGGAGCTGTTTTTT. Translating gives CASSSGLAGIGGELFF.

The chain employs TRBV7-2 and TRBJ2-7; a possible D gene is TRBD2 (5 bases). V lost 8 bases, J lost 4 bases, and 18 bases lay in between. This CDR3 is built from 14 residues. Germline V gene lookup returns CDR1 SGHTA and CDR2 FQGNSA. The CDR3 bases are TGTGCCAGCGCATCCGGGGTCGGGGTATACGAGCAGTACTTC. It translates to CASASGVGVYEQYF.

The V gene is TRBV7-9, the J gene TRBJ2-7; 7 bases agree with TRBD2. Unmatched junction bases numbered 12, after V lost 1 base and J lost 0 bases. Germline CDR1 SEHNR, CDR2 FQNEAQ (reference sequence). The CDR3 extends over 18 amino acids. Here the CDR3 DNA reads TGTGCCAGCAGCTTAGGTTCCGGGGGGTCCTTGAGCTCCTACGAGCAGTACTTC. Residues: CASSLGSGGSLSSYEQYF.

The chain joins TRBV30 to TRBJ2-7; the match to TRBD1 covers 12 bases. Germline-derived CDR1 and CDR2 are GTSNPN and SVGIG (reference sequence). The V segment lost 3 bases and the J segment 9 bases; nucleotides outside the gene matches: 6. The CDR3 covers 13 residues. The CDR3 sequence is CAWRGTGGAGQYF. CDR3 DNA sequence: TGTGCCTGGAGAGGGACAGGGGGCGCTGGGCAGTACTTC.

The chain carries TRBV28 and TRBJ1-5, with 7 bases lining up with TRBD1. Germline loops: CDR1 MDHEN, CDR2 SYDVKM. V gave up 6 bases and J gave up 11 bases; unmatched junction bases: 10. The CDR3 has 13 residues. The CDR3 region has the DNA TGTGCCAGCAGGAGGACAGGTCTTCTGTCCCAGCATTTT. Translation: CASRRTGLLSQHF.

This clone has a handful of counts. V and J are TRBV2 and TRBJ2-1; 11 positions match TRBD2. V was pared by 3 bases and J by 6 bases, with 4 bases of the junction left unmatched. The V gene's germline CDR1 is SNHLY and CDR2 FYNNEI. The CDR3 runs 15 residues. CDR3 region: CASSDSGRGINEQFF. In DNA, the CDR3 is TGTGCCAGCAGTGATAGCGGGAGGGGAATCAATGAGCAGTTCTTC. Combining the CDR3 with reference TRBV2 and TRBJ2-1 gives the whole variable domain EPEVTQTPSHQVTQMGQEVILRCVPISNHLYFYWYRQILGQKVEFLVSFYNNEISEKSEIFDDQFSVERPDGSNFTLKIRSTKLEDSAMYFCASSDSGRGINEQFFGPGTRLTVL.

The V and J genes are TRBV19 and TRBJ1-1; D gene uncertain. Trimming stripped 2 bases from V and 9 bases from J, with 10 bases between. CDR1 and CDR2 from the germline V gene are LNHDA and SQIVND (reference sequence). The CDR3 contains 12 residues. CDR3 nucleotides: TGTGCCAGTAGTATATCATCTAACCAAGCTTTCTTT. This translates into CASSISSNQAFF.

V gene TRBV29-1 combines with J gene TRBJ2-1; 7 bases are shared with TRBD2. CDR1 is SQVTM, CDR2 ANQGSEA, per germline. The length of the CDR3 is 16 residues. With 7 bases clipped from V and 4 bases from J, the junction kept 16 bases outside the gene matches. CDR3 loop: CSAVERYSGHYNEQFF. DNA of the CDR3: TGCAGCGCTGTGGAACGGTATAGCGGGCATTACAATGAGCAGTTCTTC.

This clone appeared a single time. The chain carries TRBV7-2 and TRBJ1-3, with a weak D call TRBD1 (5 bases). The CDR3 runs 15 residues. Trimming removed 3 bases at V and 0 bases at J, with 9 bases between. Germline V gene data show CDR1 as SGHTA and CDR2 as FQGNSA. In nucleotides, the CDR3 is TGTGCCAGCAGCTTTCAGGGACTCTCTGGAAACACCATATATTTT. Protein sequence: CASSFQGLSGNTIYF.

V and J are TRBV15 and TRBJ2-7; possibly TRBD2 for D (5 bases). V lost 0 bases and J 7 bases, leaving 7 bases between the germline ends. CDR3 size: 12 residues. From germline, CDR1 is LNHNV and CDR2 YYDKDF (reference sequence). The CDR3, as DNA: TGTGCCACCAGCAGAGATTCGGGGGAGCAGTACTTC. Translated: CATSRDSGEQYF.

The chain is built from TRBV6-4 and TRBJ2-1; D is perhaps TRBD1 (5 bases). The CDR3 is made up of 15 amino acids. CDR1 and CDR2 (germline): MRHNA, SNTAGT. Trimming pared 0 bases from V and 5 bases from J, leaving 11 bases between. The CDR3 protein is CASSDSSQGNNEQFF. In DNA, the CDR3 is TGTGCCAGCAGTGACTCGAGTCAGGGTAACAATGAGCAGTTCTTC.

The chain couples TRBV5-4 to TRBJ2-7, with 8 bases identical to TRBD2. The junction had 3 bases not matched to a gene; V was cut back by 0 bases and J by 1 base. From germline, CDR1 is SGHNT and CDR2 YYREEE (reference sequence). CDR3 length: 15 amino acids. The CDR3 bases are TGTGCCAGCAGCTTGGGAGCGGGGGTATCCTACGAGCAGTACTTC. This gives the protein CASSLGAGVSYEQYF.

V and J are TRBV11-2 and TRBJ1-5; 8 bases fit TRBD1. The germline gives CDR1 SGHAT, CDR2 FQNNGV. With V trimmed by 2 bases and J by 6 bases, 0 bases remained unmatched. There are 13 residues in the CDR3. In nucleotides, the CDR3 is TGTGCCAGCAGCTTACAGGGGGCTCAGCCCCAGCATTTT. Protein sequence: CASSLQGAQPQHF. The full variable domain, in which reference TRBV11-2 and TRBJ1-5 provide the parts outside the CDR3, is EAGVAQSPRYKIIEKRQSVAFWCNPISGHATLYWYQQILGQGPKLLIQFQNNGVVDDSQLPKDRFSAERLKGVDSTLKIQPAKLEDSAVYLCASSLQGAQPQHFGDGTRLSIL.

The chain recombines TRBV5-1 with TRBJ2-3, with a tentative D call TRBD2 (6 bases). The V end lost 4 bases, the J end lost 2 bases, and 23 bases lay between the germline ends. This CDR3 comprises 18 residues. Germline CDR1 is SGHRS and CDR2 is YFSETQ. CDR3 in amino acids: CASSLGFVAGKNTDTQYF. The CDR3 region has the DNA TGCGCCAGCAGCCTGGGATTTGTCGCGGGAAAAAACACAGATACGCAGTATTTT.

The V and J genes are TRBV11-1 and TRBJ2-5; TRBD2 is a possible D gene (6 bases). CDR1 is SGHAT, CDR2 FQDESV, per germline (reference sequence). The germline V and J ends were trimmed by 7 bases and 5 bases, with 14 bases remaining between them. The CDR3 is 13 residues long. CDR3 residues: CASIEPGEETQYF. CDR3 nucleotides: TGTGCCAGCATCGAACCGGGAGAGGAGACCCAGTACTTC.

The gene calls are TRBV4-2 and TRBJ2-2, with 10 positions matching TRBD2. The CDR3 loop spans 21 amino acids. Germline V gene sequence: CDR1 LGHNA, CDR2 YNFKEQ. With V trimmed by 1 base and J by 3 bases, 17 bases remained unmatched. CDR3 bases: TGTGCCAGCAGCCAAGTGGGCAGACTAGCGGGCCGAAGACTACACACCGGGGAGCTGTTTTTT. Protein product: CASSQVGRLAGRRLHTGELFF.

The J gene is TRBJ1-2, the V gene TRBV7-2; 9 positions match TRBD1. CDR3 size: 15 residues. Looked up from germline, CDR1 is SGHTA and CDR2 is FQGNSA. Trimming took 7 bases from V and 2 from J; bases not matched to a gene: 8. As DNA, the CDR3 is TGTGCCAGCACCCCTCGGACAGGGGAAAACTATGGCTACACCTTC. This translates into CASTPRTGENYGYTF. The variable domain in full, completed from reference TRBV7-2 and TRBJ1-2, reads GAGVSQSPSNKVTEKGKDVELRCDPISGHTALYWYRQSLGQGLEFLIYFQGNSAPDKSGLPSDRFSAERTGGSVSTLTIQRTQQEDSAVYLCASTPRTGENYGYTFGSGTRLTVV.

This chain links TRBV18 with TRBJ1-1; D remains unclear. The germline V gene encodes CDR1 KGHSH and CDR2 LQKENI. V was pared by 3 bases and J by 11 bases, with 16 bases between. This CDR3 comprises 13 residues. The CDR3 DNA reads as TGTGCCAGCTCACCCGGAGGACTCCCAGAGGCTTTCTTT. Translated: CASSPGGLPEAFF.

The V call is TRBV18, the J call TRBJ2-7, with D possibly TRBD2 on 6 matching bases. Trimming removed 6 bases at V and 3 bases at J, with 15 bases between. Germline CDR1 KGHSH, CDR2 LQKENI. There are 14 residues in the CDR3. The CDR3 DNA is TGTGCCAGCTCTGGAACGCGGGGAATCTACGAGCAGTACTTC. Translating gives CASSGTRGIYEQYF.